This record covers a single T cell receptor beta chain. There are 14 residues in the CDR3. The V gene lost 5 bases and the J gene lost 2 bases, with 7 bases spanning the gap. Germline CDR1 SGHVS, CDR2 FNYEAQ. Sequencing was performed with immunoSEQ multiplex PCR; in TCRdb, only in-frame clones are kept and a portion is missing. This sample has under 350,000 clones, with roughly 90% found just once. This sample was included in a study of blood T cell repertoires in COVID-19. For the study at large: COVID-19 samples, acute and convalescent, were from the United States, Italy and Spain. In each case, the material was cDNA or gDNA derived from T cells, B-cell-depleted T cells, or PBMCs.

The sample was peripheral blood. This TCR was sampled from a man between 40 and 49 years old with acute or convalescent COVID-19. V gene TRBV7-6 combines with J gene TRBJ2-6; D is unclear. CDR3 residues: CASSTPTGANVLTF. For the CDR3, the DNA is TGTGCCAGCAGCACCCCTACTGGGGCCAACGTCCTGACTTTC. The full variable domain, completed using reference TRBV7-6 and TRBJ2-6, is GAGVSQSPRYKVTKRGQDVALRCDPISGHVSLYWYRQALGQGPEFLTYFNYEAQQDKSGLPNDRFSAERPEGSISTLTIQRTEQRDSAMYRCASSTPTGANVLTFGAGSRLTVL.